Below, 22 T cell receptor beta chains from the same sample are listed, as sequenced in a study of T-cell reconstitution after alpha-beta-depleted transplantation in children. Unique molecular identifiers tagged the TCRbeta library. TCRdb reanalysed the PCR reads using MiXCR and keeps one entry per CDR3 protein. The table records some 290,000 distinct CDR3 sequences, approximately 23% of them present only once. The specimen comprised PBMCs, mostly from graft donor cells, sampled 180 days after TCRalphabeta/CD19-depleted stem cell transplant. The receptors derive from a male patient between 5 and 17 years old who had a stem cell transplant for acute lymphoblastic leukemia, so the T cells may come from the graft donor.

The chain uses TRBV4-2 and TRBJ1-2, with D tentatively TRBD1 (5 bases). The germline gives CDR1 LGHNA, CDR2 YNFKEQ. This CDR3 has 14 amino acids. Trimming removed 3 bases at V and 1 base at J, with 9 bases between. The CDR3 nucleotides read TGTGCCAGCAGCCATCTAGGGGATAACTATGGCTACACCTTC. Amino acid sequence: CASSHLGDNYGYTF.

This clonotype has at least ten counts. The rearrangement links TRBV24-1 to TRBJ2-1, with D unclear. Germline values: CDR1 KGHDR, CDR2 SFDVKD. This CDR3 is 16 amino acids long. Deletions cut 2 bases from V and 6 bases from J, with 16 bases between. CDR3 region: CATSDSPGLLSNEQFF. The CDR3 DNA sequence: TGTGCCACCAGTGATTCACCGGGTCTCTTGAGCAATGAGCAGTTCTTC.

This clonotype has a count of ten or more. The genes are TRBV29-1 and TRBJ2-7, with D possibly matching TRBD2 (6 bases). Trimming took 4 bases from V and 2 from J, leaving 9 bases between them. This CDR3 has 12 amino acids. CDR1 and CDR2 (germline): SQVTM, ANQGSEA. CDR3 bases: TGCAGCGTTGTGGCGGGGCCCTACGAGCAGTACTTC. Translation: CSVVAGPYEQYF.

In nucleotides, the CDR3 is TGTGCCACCAGTGATTTGGACGAGATTAGCACAGATACGCAGTATTTT. This gives the protein CATSDLDEISTDTQYF. V usage is TRBV24-1 and J usage is TRBJ2-3; no reliable D call. Germline assignment: CDR1 KGHDR and CDR2 SFDVKD. This CDR3 contains 16 residues. V lost 0 bases and J lost 0, with 9 bases in between.

The rearrangement links TRBV13 to TRBJ2-7; TRBD1 agrees at 7 bases. Germline CDR1 PRHDT, CDR2 FYEKMQ (reference sequence). V shed 5 bases and J 6 bases; nucleotides not matched to a gene: 7. The CDR3 is 13 amino acids. The CDR3: CASSPRTGREQYF. The CDR3 region has the DNA TGTGCCAGCAGCCCCAGGACAGGCCGCGAGCAGTACTTC.

This clonotype was seen a handful of times. The CDR3 coding sequence is TGTGCCAGCAGCCGGAGCGCGGGGCCGGCGACGAACATTCAGTACTTC. Translation: CASSRSAGPATNIQYF. The rearrangement links TRBV7-4 to TRBJ2-4, with a possible D match to TRBD2 (6 bases). The length of the CDR3 is 16 residues. Per germline, CDR1 SGHVT and CDR2 SQSDAQ. V was cut by 5 bases and J by 7 bases, with 21 bases left in between.

This clonotype was detected only a few times. V and J are TRBV20-1 and TRBJ2-3; D perhaps matches TRBD2 (6 bases). Trimming left V 2 bases short and J 4 bases short, with 13 bases between. Germline values: CDR1 DFQATT, CDR2 SNEGSKA (reference sequence). This CDR3 has 14 amino acids. The CDR3 is CSARTEGPADTQYF. The CDR3 DNA follows: TGCAGTGCTAGAACGGAGGGCCCGGCAGATACGCAGTATTTT.

Concerning this clonotype itself: This may arise from a read error, as a much more abundant clone is one base away. The conserved phenylalanine or tryptophan normally closing the CDR3 is absent here, so this likely arose from a read error. CDR3 coding DNA: TGCGCCAGCAGCTTGGCCCAGGGAGGGAGAGAGACCCAGTACTTG. This codes for CASSLAQGGRETQYL. The V gene is TRBV5-1, the J gene TRBJ2-5; TRBD2 matches 7 bases. Germline CDR1 and CDR2: SGHRS and YFSETQ. Trimming took 0 bases from V and 4 from J; bases not matched to a gene: 6. This CDR3 has 15 amino acids.

This clonotype was seen a handful of times. The genes are TRBV20-1 and TRBJ1-5; D is perhaps TRBD1 (6 bases). The germline V and J ends were trimmed by 3 bases and 5 bases, with 17 bases remaining between them. The CDR3 consists of 15 residues. Per germline, CDR1 DFQATT and CDR2 SNEGSKA (reference sequence). The chain's CDR3 is CSARKLQGRDQPQHF. CDR3 coding DNA: TGCAGTGCTAGGAAATTACAGGGTCGGGATCAGCCCCAGCATTTT.

The rearrangement joins TRBV4-1 to TRBJ2-7; 9 nucleotides agree with TRBD1. Germline CDR1 MGHRA, CDR2 YSYEKL. The V gene end was trimmed by 3 bases and the J gene end by 4 bases; junction bases not matched to a gene: 13. This CDR3 comprises 17 residues. The CDR3 bases are TGCGCCAGCAGCCAGTTTCCGGGACAGGGCATCGTATACGAGCAGTACTTC. Encoded protein: CASSQFPGQGIVYEQYF.

This clonotype was detected many times. The chain uses TRBV5-1 and TRBJ2-7, with D tentatively TRBD2 (6 bases). Deletions cut 0 bases from V and 4 bases from J, with 14 bases between. Germline CDR1 SGHRS, CDR2 YFSETQ. The CDR3 totals 15 residues. The CDR3 is CASSLVRGVGYEQYF. In DNA, the CDR3 is TGCGCCAGCAGCTTGGTGCGGGGAGTAGGGTACGAGCAGTACTTC.

This clonotype was observed many times. This chain links TRBV29-1 with TRBJ2-2; D uncertain. The CDR3 runs to 13 residues. V was pared by 4 bases and J by 0 bases, with 6 bases between. Germline V gives CDR1 SQVTM, CDR2 ANQGSEA. The CDR3 DNA follows: TGCAGCGTTGGGGGTACGAACACCGGGGAGCTGTTTTTT. Translation gives CSVGGTNTGELFF.

The chain recombines TRBV5-4 with TRBJ2-3; 8 bases line up with TRBD2. Trimming cost V 3 bases and J 5 bases; bases outside gene matches: 5. CDR1 is SGHNT, CDR2 YYREEE, per germline (reference sequence). This CDR3 comprises 14 residues. CDR3 in DNA: TGTGCCAGCAGCTCGGGACTAGTCGGAGATACGCAGTATTTT. It translates to CASSSGLVGDTQYF.

This chain connects TRBV27 to TRBJ2-1; D perhaps matches TRBD2 (6 bases). Germline values: CDR1 MNHEY, CDR2 SMNVEV (reference sequence). V gave up 5 bases and J gave up 8 bases, with 28 bases separating them. The CDR3 has 18 amino acids. The CDR3 loop reads CASSGGRSPSTSLYEQFF. CDR3 bases: TGTGCCAGCAGTGGGGGACGGTCTCCAAGTACTAGCCTCTATGAGCAGTTCTTC.

This clonotype was detected only a few times. The rearrangement links TRBV12-3 or TRBV12-4 to TRBJ2-3, with 10 bases identical to TRBD1. V lost 8 bases and J lost 4; bases outside the gene matches: 6. The length of the CDR3 is 14 residues. For the CDR3, the DNA is TGTGCCAGCCTGGGGACAGGGGATCCAGATACGCAGTATTTT. As protein: CASLGTGDPDTQYF.

This clonotype was observed a few times. The gene calls are TRBV11-2 and TRBJ1-4; 8 bases map to TRBD1. V trimming: 2 bases; J trimming: 1 base; junction bases outside the gene matches: 12. The germline gives CDR1 SGHAT, CDR2 FQNNGV. The length of the CDR3 is 19 residues. CDR3 sequence (DNA): TGTGCCAGCAGCTTATATCCCCAGGGGGCCTTGAGAACTAATGAAAAACTGTTTTTT. This translates into CASSLYPQGALRTNEKLFF.

V gene TRBV6-5 combines with J gene TRBJ1-3, with 8 positions matching TRBD1. This CDR3 region has 15 residues. CDR1 is MNHEY, CDR2 SVGAGI, per germline. Trimming cost V 4 bases and J 0 bases; bases outside gene matches: 2. CDR3 nucleotide sequence: TGTGCCAGCAGTTTTACAGGGGGCTCTGGAAACACCATATATTTT. Protein sequence: CASSFTGGSGNTIYF.

This clonotype has at least ten counts. This chain links TRBV20-1 with TRBJ2-7; 7 bases fit TRBD1. This CDR3 is 15 amino acids long. Germline lookup yields CDR1 DFQATT and CDR2 SNEGSKA (reference sequence). The chain's CDR3 is CIPDRASLSSYEQYF. The DNA for the CDR3 is TGCATTCCTGACAGGGCCAGCCTTAGCTCCTACGAGCAGTACTTC.

J is TRBJ2-1 and V is TRBV10-2; possibly TRBD1 or TRBD2 for D (5 bases each). Deletions cut 6 bases from V and 7 bases from J, with 16 bases between. Germline values: CDR1 WSHSY, CDR2 SAAADI. The CDR3 sequence is 14 residues long. The CDR3 region has the DNA TGCGCCAGCAGCCGTGGGGGAGAGAGGAATGAGCAGTTCTTC. Translated: CASSRGGERNEQFF.

The chain employs TRBV6-5 and TRBJ2-1; 8 bases map to TRBD2. Per the germline V gene, CDR1 is MNHEY and CDR2 is SVGAGI. The CDR3 extends over 15 amino acids. V trimming: 2 bases; J trimming: 5 bases; junction bases outside the gene matches: 5. CDR3 in DNA: TGTGCCAGCAGTTACCGGGCGGGAGGCAACAATGAGCAGTTCTTC. This translates into CASSYRAGGNNEQFF.

The chain carries TRBV5-1 and TRBJ2-3; TRBD2 aligns across 7 bases. Germline V lookup: CDR1 SGHRS, CDR2 YFSETQ. V lost 7 bases and J lost 0; bases outside the gene matches: 17. The length of the CDR3 is 18 residues. The CDR3 here is CASGILGLDRTSTDTQYF. CDR3 sequence (DNA): TGCGCCAGCGGCATCTTAGGACTAGATCGTACTAGCACAGATACGCAGTATTTT.

This clonotype came up a few times. The chain uses TRBV12-3 or TRBV12-4 and TRBJ1-6, with TRBD1 matching over 7 bases. With 7 bases clipped from V and 8 bases from J, the junction kept 5 bases outside the gene matches. The CDR3 totals 13 residues. The CDR3 loop reads CASTWTGYSPLHF. The CDR3 nucleotides are TGTGCCAGCACCTGGACAGGCTATTCACCCCTCCACTTT.